These 18 T cell receptor beta chains share one sample of origin, sequenced in a study of vaccination and CD4 T cells after COVID-19. Sequenced with the Oncomine TCR Beta short-read assay was DNA taken from cultured CD4+ T cells. TCRdb independently ran MiXCR on the PCR reads; one entry per CDR3 protein. The sample lists several thousand distinct CDR3 sequences, roughly 40% occurring once. These TCRs' antigens remain unknown. The treatment is: approximately nine-day PBMC culture with coronavirus spike peptide pools or control peptides (ViraFEST assay). The sequencing input was CD4+ T cells from blood, cultured in vitro. These receptors originate from a human donor who had recovered from COVID-19.

This clonotype was detected a few times. The chain is built from TRBV2 and TRBJ1-1, with 8 bases that match TRBD1. Germline-derived CDR1 and CDR2 are SNHLY and FYNNEI. V gave up 6 bases and J gave up 5 bases; unmatched junction bases: 5. The CDR3 runs to 13 residues. The CDR3 region has the DNA TGTGCCAGCAGGGACAGGGTGGGGACTGAAGCTTTCTTT. Translated, it gives CASRDRVGTEAFF.

The V gene is TRBV7-2, the J gene TRBJ2-5, with D uncertain. The CDR3 length is 15 residues. The germline V gene has CDR1 SGHTA and CDR2 FQGNSA. The V gene lost 2 bases and the J gene lost 2 bases, with 12 bases spanning the gap. For the CDR3, the DNA is TGTGCCAGCAGCTTATACTTCCATCGACAAGAGACCCAGTACTTC. Protein: CASSLYFHRQETQYF.

V usage is TRBV24-1 and J usage is TRBJ2-3, with 7 positions matching TRBD2. This CDR3 has 17 amino acids. From germline, CDR1 is KGHDR and CDR2 SFDVKD. The junction had 9 bases not matched to a gene; V was cut back by 2 bases and J by 2 bases. DNA for the CDR3: TGTGCCACCAGTGATTCCGTCCCCGCGGGAGTCACAGATACGCAGTATTTT. Its protein is CATSDSVPAGVTDTQYF.

V gene TRBV20-1 combines with J gene TRBJ2-3; TRBD2 aligns across 8 bases. This CDR3 is 15 amino acids long. Germline assignment: CDR1 DFQATT and CDR2 SNEGSKA (reference sequence). V was pared by 1 base and J by 6 bases, with 9 bases of the junction left unmatched. The CDR3 DNA sequence: TGCAGTGCTAGAGTTCCCCGGACTAGCCCGGATACGCAGTATTTT. Its protein is CSARVPRTSPDTQYF.

The V and J genes are TRBV21-1 and TRBJ2-7; the table's D call, TRBD1, has no DNA check behind it. TRBV21-1 is termed a pseudogene. The CDR3 consists of 18 residues. The CDR3 DNA reads as TGTGCCAGCAGCAAATGTGATAATAGAACAGGGATCCTCTACGAGCAGTACTTC. It translates to CASSKCDNRTGILYEQYF.

The V call is TRBV6-2 or TRBV6-3, the J call TRBJ2-5; 10 bases are a match to TRBD1. The CDR3 contains 15 residues. Germline trimming cut 3 bases from V and 3 bases from J; bases unmatched to any gene: 4. Germline assignment: CDR1 MNHEY and CDR2 SVGEGT. Here the CDR3 DNA reads TGTGCCAGCAGTTATTTCGGGACAGGGGAAGAGACCCAGTACTTC. Translating it yields CASSYFGTGEETQYF.

This rearrangement joins TRBV27 to TRBJ2-3; D is unclear. This CDR3 is 12 amino acids long. Germline values: CDR1 MNHEY, CDR2 SMNVEV (reference sequence). V was trimmed by 6 bases and J by 2 bases, leaving 6 bases between them. The CDR3 is CASRQYTDTQYF. The CDR3 DNA is TGTGCCAGCAGACAATACACAGATACGCAGTATTTT.

The genes are TRBV9 and TRBJ2-2; 8 positions match TRBD1. CDR3 length: 15 residues. CDR1 and CDR2 (germline): SGDLS, YYNGEE. J lost 6 bases, V lost 2 bases, and 6 bases had no gene match. The CDR3 coding sequence is TGTGCCAGCAGCGTCGGACAGGGAGGATCCGGGGAGCTGTTTTTT. Its protein is CASSVGQGGSGELFF.

The table lists this clonotype with a few counts. V is TRBV20-1 and J is TRBJ1-6, with 10 bases identical to TRBD1. With V trimmed by 5 bases and J by 7 bases, 5 bases remained unmatched. Germline values: CDR1 DFQATT, CDR2 SNEGSKA (reference sequence). This CDR3 spans 14 amino acids. CDR3 sequence (DNA): TGCAGTGCTCCAGACAGGGGGCGAAATTCACCCCTCCACTTT. Translated: CSAPDRGRNSPLHF.

This chain joins TRBV5-4 and TRBJ2-3, with 7 bases that match TRBD1. This CDR3 region has 17 residues. Germline CDR1 is SGHNT and CDR2 is YYREEE (reference sequence). J was trimmed by 5 bases and V by 2 bases; bases with no gene match: 14. Here the CDR3 DNA reads TGTGCCAGCAGCTTCAGTAGGGGGCGGGCAGGGGGAGATACGCAGTATTTT. It specifies CASSFSRGRAGGDTQYF. Complete variable domain (other parts from reference TRBV5-4 and TRBJ2-3): ETGVTQSPTHLIKTRGQQVTLRCSSQSGHNTVSWYQQALGQGPQFIFQYYREEENGRGNFPPRFSGLQFPNYSSELNVNALELDDSALYLCASSFSRGRAGGDTQYFGPGTRLTVL.

In its sample, this clonotype is large. This chain links TRBV5-4 with TRBJ1-1; the match to TRBD1 covers 10 bases. The V gene end was trimmed by 0 bases and the J gene end by 0 bases; junction bases not matched to a gene: 2. This CDR3 region has 16 residues. Looked up from germline, CDR1 is SGHNT and CDR2 is YYREEE (reference sequence). The CDR3 DNA follows: TGTGCCAGCAGCTTGGAGGGACAGGGGCTGAACACTGAAGCTTTCTTT. Its protein product is CASSLEGQGLNTEAFF.

The rearrangement joins TRBV20-1 to TRBJ1-5; D gene ambiguous. The germline CDR1 and CDR2 sequences are DFQATT and SNEGSKA (reference sequence). V lost 3 bases and J 5 bases, leaving 11 bases between the germline ends. The CDR3 runs 13 residues. The CDR3 sequence: CSASFDRDQPQHF. DNA for the CDR3: TGCAGTGCTAGTTTCGACCGAGATCAGCCCCAGCATTTT.

This clonotype was detected a few times. V and J are TRBV20-1 and TRBJ2-7; 8 bases line up with TRBD2. CDR1 DFQATT and CDR2 SNEGSKA come from the germline V gene (reference sequence). The V segment lost 5 bases and the J segment 0 bases; nucleotides outside the gene matches: 21. This CDR3 comprises 19 residues. CDR3 nucleotides: TGCAGTGCTCGCCGCCCACTAGCGGTTCCACCCTGGAGCTCCTACGAGCAGTACTTC. Translated, it gives CSARRPLAVPPWSSYEQYF.

This clonotype came up a few times. The chain links TRBV2 to TRBJ1-5; 7 nucleotides line up with TRBD1. V gave up 0 bases and J gave up 5 bases; unmatched junction bases: 4. Germline V lookup: CDR1 SNHLY, CDR2 FYNNEI. The CDR3 covers 15 residues. The CDR3 DNA reads TGTGCCAGCAGTGAAGCAGGGGGCTTTTATCAGCCCCAGCATTTT. Translated, it gives CASSEAGGFYQPQHF.

This sequence joins TRBV9 and TRBJ1-6; D remains ambiguous. Between the trimmed V and J ends, which lost 4 bases and 12 bases, there was a span of 26 bases. CDR3 length equals 17 residues. In germline, CDR1 is SGDLS, CDR2 YYNGEE. DNA of the CDR3: TGTGCCAGCAGCCCCGACACGGGATTCCTAAGCAGGAGACCCCTCCACTTT. Translated: CASSPDTGFLSRRPLHF.

The chain links TRBV10-2 to TRBJ1-5; D ambiguous. The CDR3 is 15 residues long. V was cut by 7 bases and J by 3 bases, with 16 bases left in between. Germline V CDR1 and CDR2: WSHSY, SAAADI. The CDR3 region has the DNA TGCGCCAGCAAGTCGGGAGTCTTTACCAATCAGCCCCAGCATTTT. Protein sequence: CASKSGVFTNQPQHF.

The V gene is TRBV7-6, the J gene TRBJ1-1, with unresolved D. Germline CDR1 reads SGHVS; CDR2 reads FNYEAQ. Trimming shortened V by 4 bases and J by 1 base, and 7 bases separated the two germline ends. The CDR3 contains 13 residues. In DNA form, the CDR3 reads TGTGCCAGCAGCTATGCAGGGAACACTGAAGCTTTCTTT. Amino acid sequence: CASSYAGNTEAFF. Filled out from reference TRBV7-6 and TRBJ1-1, the complete variable domain reads GAGVSQSPRYKVTKRGQDVALRCDPISGHVSLYWYRQALGQGPEFLTYFNYEAQQDKSGLPNDRFSAERPEGSISTLTIQRTEQRDSAMYRCASSYAGNTEAFFGQGTRLTVV.

The chain has TRBV10-3 and TRBJ2-5; D is ambiguous. The V gene lost 3 bases and the J gene lost 4 bases, with 9 bases spanning the gap. Per the germline V gene, CDR1 is ENHRY and CDR2 is SYGVKD. This CDR3 is built from 13 residues. This CDR3 reads CAISDRLTETQYF. The CDR3 DNA reads as TGTGCCATCAGTGATAGGCTAACAGAGACCCAGTACTTC.